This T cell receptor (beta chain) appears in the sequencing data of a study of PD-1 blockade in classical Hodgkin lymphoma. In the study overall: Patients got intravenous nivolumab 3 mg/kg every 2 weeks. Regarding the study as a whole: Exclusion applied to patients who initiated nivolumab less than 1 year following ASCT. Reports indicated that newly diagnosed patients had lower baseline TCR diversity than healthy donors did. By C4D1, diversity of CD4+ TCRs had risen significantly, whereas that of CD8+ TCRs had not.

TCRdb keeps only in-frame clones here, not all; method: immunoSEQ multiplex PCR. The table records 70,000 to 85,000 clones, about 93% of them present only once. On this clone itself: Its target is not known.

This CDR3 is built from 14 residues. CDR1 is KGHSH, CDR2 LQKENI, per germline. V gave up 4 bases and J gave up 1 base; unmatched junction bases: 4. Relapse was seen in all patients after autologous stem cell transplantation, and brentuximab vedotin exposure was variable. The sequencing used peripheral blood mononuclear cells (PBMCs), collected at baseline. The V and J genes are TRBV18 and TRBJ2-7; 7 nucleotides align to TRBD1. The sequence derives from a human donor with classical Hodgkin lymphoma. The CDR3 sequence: CASSLLRGSYEQYF. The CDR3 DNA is TGTGCCAGCTCACTCCTCAGGGGGTCCTACGAGCAGTACTTC.